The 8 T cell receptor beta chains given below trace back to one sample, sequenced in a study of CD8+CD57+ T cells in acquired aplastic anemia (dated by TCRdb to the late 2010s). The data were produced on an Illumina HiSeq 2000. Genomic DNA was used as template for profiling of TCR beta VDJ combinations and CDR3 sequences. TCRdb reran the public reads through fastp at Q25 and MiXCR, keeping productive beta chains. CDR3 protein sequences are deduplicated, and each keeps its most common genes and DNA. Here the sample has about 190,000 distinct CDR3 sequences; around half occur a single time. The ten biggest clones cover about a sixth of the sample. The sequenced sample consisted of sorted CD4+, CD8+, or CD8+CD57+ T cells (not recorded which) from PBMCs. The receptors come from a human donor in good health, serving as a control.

CDR3 loop: CASSEGPPHEQFF. CDR3 bases: TGTGCCAGCAGTGAAGGCCCACCCCATGAGCAGTTCTTC. V gene TRBV2 combines with J gene TRBJ2-1; D gene uncertain. The germline V gene encodes CDR1 SNHLY and CDR2 FYNNEI. This CDR3 comprises 13 residues. V lost 1 base, J lost 8 bases, and 9 bases lay in between.

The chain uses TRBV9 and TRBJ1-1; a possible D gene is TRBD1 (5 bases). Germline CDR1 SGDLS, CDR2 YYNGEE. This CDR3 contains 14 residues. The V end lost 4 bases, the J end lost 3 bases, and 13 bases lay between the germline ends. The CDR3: CASSPGGEYTEAFF. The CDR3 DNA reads TGTGCCAGCAGCCCCGGGGGGGAGTACACTGAAGCTTTCTTT.

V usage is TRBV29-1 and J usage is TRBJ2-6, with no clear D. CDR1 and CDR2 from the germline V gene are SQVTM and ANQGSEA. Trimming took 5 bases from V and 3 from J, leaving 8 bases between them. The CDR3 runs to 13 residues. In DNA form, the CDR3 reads TGCAGCGTTCGATGGGATGGGGCCAACGTCCTGACTTTC. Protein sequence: CSVRWDGANVLTF. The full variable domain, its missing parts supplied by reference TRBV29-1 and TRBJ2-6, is SAVISQKPSRDICQRGTSLTIQCQVDSQVTMMFWYRQQPGQSLTLIATANQGSEATYESGFVIDKFPISRPNLTFSTLTVSNMSPEDSSIYLCSVRWDGANVLTFGAGSRLTVL.

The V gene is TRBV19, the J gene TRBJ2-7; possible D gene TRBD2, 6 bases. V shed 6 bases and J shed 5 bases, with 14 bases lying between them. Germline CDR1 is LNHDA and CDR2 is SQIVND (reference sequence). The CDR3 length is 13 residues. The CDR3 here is CASRPGPGDEQYF. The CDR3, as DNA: TGTGCCAGTAGACCCGGACCGGGGGACGAGCAGTACTTC.

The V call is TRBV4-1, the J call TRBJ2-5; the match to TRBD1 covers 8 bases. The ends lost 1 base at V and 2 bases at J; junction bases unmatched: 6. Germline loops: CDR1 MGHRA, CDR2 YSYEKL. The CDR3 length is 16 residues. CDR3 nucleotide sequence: TGCGCCAGCAGCCAAGTAACAGGGGGACTTCAAGAGACCCAGTACTTC. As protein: CASSQVTGGLQETQYF.

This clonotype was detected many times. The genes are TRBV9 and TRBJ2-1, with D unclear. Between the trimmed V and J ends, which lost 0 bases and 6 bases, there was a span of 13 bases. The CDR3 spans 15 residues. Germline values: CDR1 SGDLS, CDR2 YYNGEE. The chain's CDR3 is CASSVGQYVPNEQFF. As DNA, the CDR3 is TGTGCCAGCAGCGTAGGCCAGTACGTGCCCAATGAGCAGTTCTTC.

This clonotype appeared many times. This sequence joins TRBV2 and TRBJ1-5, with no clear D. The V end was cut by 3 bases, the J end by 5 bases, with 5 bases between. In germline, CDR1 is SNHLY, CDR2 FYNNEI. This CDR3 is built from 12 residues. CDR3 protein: CASSEFDQPQHF. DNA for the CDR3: TGTGCCAGCAGTGAGTTCGATCAGCCCCAGCATTTT.

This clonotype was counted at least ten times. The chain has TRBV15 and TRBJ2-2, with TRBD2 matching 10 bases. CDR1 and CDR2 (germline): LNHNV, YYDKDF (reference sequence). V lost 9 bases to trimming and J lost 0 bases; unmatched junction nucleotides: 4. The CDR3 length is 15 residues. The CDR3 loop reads CATRLAGTNTGELFF. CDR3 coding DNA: TGTGCCACTAGACTAGCGGGCACGAACACCGGGGAGCTGTTTTTT.